This T cell receptor beta chain was recovered during a study of blood T cell repertoires in COVID-19. Overall study context: Samples taken during acute and convalescent COVID-19 were collected in the United States, Italy and Spain. T cells, B-cell-depleted T cells, or PBMCs supplied cDNA or gDNA.

Clones were sequenced by immunoSEQ multiplex PCR, and TCRdb holds only the in-frame ones, with some missing. The table shows approximately 240,000 clones, with approximately 86% occurring only once. Germline V gene lookup returns CDR1 LNHNV and CDR2 YYDKDF (reference sequence). Trimming took 3 bases from V and 1 from J, leaving 3 bases between them. The CDR3 contains 12 residues. V usage is TRBV15 and J usage is TRBJ2-5, with no clear D. Sequencing was done on a sample of peripheral blood. The source is a woman older than 75 with active or convalescent COVID-19. This chain's CDR3 is CATSRSQETQYF. The CDR3 coding sequence is TGTGCCACCAGCAGGAGCCAAGAGACCCAGTACTTC.